These 22 T cell receptor beta chains were all obtained from the same sample, sequenced in a study of blood T cells in healthy people across ages. With a J-beta primer mix and a sample-barcoded 5' primer, a second PCR ran roughly 6 to 12 cycles. Via MiXCR, TCRdb re-called the 5' RACE reads, giving one row per CDR3 protein. This sample yields 780,000 or so distinct CDR3 sequences, of which roughly three fifths are seen a single time; 25% to 30% belongs to the top ten. Sequenced: blood. The receptors come from a man aged 35 to 55 in good health.

This clonotype was found a few times. The chain couples TRBV3-1 to TRBJ2-3; D may be TRBD1 (6 bases). Per germline, CDR1 LGHDT and CDR2 YNNKEL (reference sequence). This CDR3 contains 16 residues. Trimming shortened V by 0 bases and J by 2 bases, and 12 bases separated the two germline ends. The CDR3 reads CASSQDWGQHTDTQYF. The CDR3 DNA reads TGTGCCAGCAGCCAAGATTGGGGACAACACACAGATACGCAGTATTTT.

The chain couples TRBV2 to TRBJ2-3; TRBD2 might be the D (6 bases). Trimming left V 6 bases short and J 4 bases short, with 14 bases between. There are 14 residues in the CDR3. Germline CDR1 is SNHLY and CDR2 is FYNNEI. CDR3 DNA sequence: TGTGCCAGCAGATCGGGCGGGACCGCAGATACGCAGTATTTT. This translates into CASRSGGTADTQYF.

The chain is built from TRBV20-1 and TRBJ1-1, with TRBD1 matching over 11 bases. Per germline, CDR1 DFQATT and CDR2 SNEGSKA (reference sequence). The CDR3 consists of 16 residues. The ends lost 5 bases at V and 6 bases at J; junction bases unmatched: 14. CDR3 nucleotides: TGCAGTGCTCGATCCCTGAGGACAGGGGGCCTCGCTGAAGCTTTCTTT. As protein: CSARSLRTGGLAEAFF.

The chain has TRBV28 and TRBJ1-3; D gene unclear. The ends were cut back, 3 bases at V and 4 bases at J, with 13 bases in the middle. This CDR3 contains 15 residues. Per germline, CDR1 MDHEN and CDR2 SYDVKM. Written as DNA, the CDR3 is TGTGCCAGCAGTTTGTCAGGTCTGATCGGAAACACCATATATTTT. Protein sequence: CASSLSGLIGNTIYF.

This clonotype was picked up a small number of times. The rearrangement joins TRBV28 to TRBJ1-1; weak D call: TRBD1 (6 bases). V lost 6 bases, J lost 0 bases, and 17 bases lay in between. The germline CDR1 and CDR2 sequences are MDHEN and SYDVKM. The CDR3 has 16 amino acids. The CDR3 nucleotides are TGTGCCAGCAGGATAGGACAGATCACCATGAACACTGAAGCTTTCTTT. Encoded protein: CASRIGQITMNTEAFF.

This rearrangement joins TRBV4-3 to TRBJ2-3, with 10 bases that match TRBD2. The germline CDR1 and CDR2 sequences are LGHNA and YSLEER. Germline trimming cut 1 base from V and 7 bases from J; bases unmatched to any gene: 5. The CDR3 is 15 amino acids. For the CDR3, the DNA is TGCGCCAGCAGCCAAGGGGCTAGCGGGGGATATACGCAGTATTTT. Its translation is CASSQGASGGYTQYF.

This clonotype turned up a few times. CDR3 sequence: CASSLGTPGQGYNEQFF. CDR3 DNA: TGCGCCAGCAGCTTGGGGACCCCGGGACAGGGTTACAATGAGCAGTTCTTC. V usage is TRBV5-1 and J usage is TRBJ2-1; 9 positions agree with TRBD1. V was clipped by 0 bases and J by 4 bases; unmatched bases: 8. The CDR3 runs 17 residues. Per the germline V gene, CDR1 is SGHRS and CDR2 is YFSETQ.

The chain recombines TRBV20-1 with TRBJ2-1, with TRBD2 identical over 10 bases. This CDR3 comprises 19 residues. Per the germline V gene, CDR1 is DFQATT and CDR2 is SNEGSKA (reference sequence). The ends lost 0 bases at V and 3 bases at J; junction bases unmatched: 14. CDR3 sequence (DNA): TGCAGTGCTAGAGATTCGGAGGGAGCGGGGGGGGGGGTCTACAATGAGCAGTTCTTC. Translating gives CSARDSEGAGGGVYNEQFF.

As regards this clonotype: Just one base apart from a much larger clone, this may be a read error. J is TRBJ2-7 and V is TRBV11-3; the D gene is possibly TRBD1 (5 bases). The CDR3 extends over 14 amino acids. V was shortened by 4 bases and J by 0 bases, with 10 bases between the two germline ends. Germline V gene sequence: CDR1 SGHNT, CDR2 YENEEA. As DNA, the CDR3 is TGTGCCAGCAGCTACCGACAGAGCTCCTACGAGCAGTACTTC. This sequence encodes CASSYRQSSYEQYF.

There are a few counts of this clonotype. The rearrangement links TRBV10-3 to TRBJ2-7, with D tentatively TRBD1 (5 bases). V lost 3 bases to trimming and J lost 2 bases, with 8 bases between them. Germline V CDR1 and CDR2: ENHRY, SYGVKD. The CDR3 totals 13 residues. CDR3 coding DNA: TGTGCCATCAGTGAAGGACACCCCTACGAGCAGTACTTC. It encodes CAISEGHPYEQYF.

The chain joins TRBV20-1 to TRBJ1-2; D possibly corresponds to TRBD1 (5 bases). CDR3 size: 14 residues. Germline assignment: CDR1 DFQATT and CDR2 SNEGSKA (reference sequence). V was trimmed by 4 bases and J by 0 bases, leaving 12 bases between them. CDR3 amino acids: CSAKGTGTNYGYTF. CDR3 in DNA: TGCAGTGCTAAAGGGACTGGCACTAACTATGGCTACACCTTC.

The chain recombines TRBV9 with TRBJ2-2; 12 positions match TRBD2. Germline CDR1 and CDR2: SGDLS and YYNGEE. V was clipped by 4 bases and J by 1 base; unmatched bases: 5. This CDR3 has 17 residues. CDR3 sequence (DNA): TGTGCCAGCAGCCTACGGACTAGCGGGGTGAACACCGGGGAGCTGTTTTTT. Translated: CASSLRTSGVNTGELFF.

This chain links TRBV7-2 with TRBJ2-1, with 9 bases aligning to TRBD2. Germline V CDR1 and CDR2: SGHTA, FQGNSA. The CDR3 runs 17 residues. The V and J ends lost 2 bases and 3 bases, in that order; junction bases with no gene match: 8. CDR3 coding DNA: TGTGCCAGCAGCTTATTATCTAGCGGGGCTTTCTACAATGAGCAGTTCTTC. Its protein is CASSLLSSGAFYNEQFF.

This clonotype has only one observation. It is unclear where the CDR3 begins or ends on the DNA, so no DNA is shown, and the CDR3 is as TCRdb lists it. The chain recombines TRBV10-3 with TRBJ1-2. The CDR3 extends over 24 residues, inclusive of both ends. The germline V gene has CDR1 ENHRY and CDR2 SYGVKD. CDR3 amino acids: CAIKTSGSFLDEQFFGPGTYGYTF.

V gene TRBV6-5 combines with J gene TRBJ2-2; D remains unclear. V lost 6 bases and J lost 1, with 12 bases in between. Per the germline V gene, CDR1 is MNHEY and CDR2 is SVGAGI. The length of the CDR3 is 15 residues. CDR3 DNA: TGTGCCAGCAGCCCCCCCCTCCAGAACACCGGGGAGCTGTTTTTT. It encodes CASSPPLQNTGELFF.

The chain employs TRBV29-1 and TRBJ2-6, with D possibly matching TRBD2 (5 bases). V shed 7 bases and J shed 3 bases, with 10 bases lying between them. Germline V lookup: CDR1 SQVTM, CDR2 ANQGSEA. This CDR3 is 13 amino acids long. DNA of the CDR3: TGCAGCGCTGGGGAGTTTGGGGCCAACGTCCTGACTTTC. Translated: CSAGEFGANVLTF.

The rearrangement links TRBV24-1 to TRBJ2-1, with TRBD1 matching 8 bases. V shed 4 bases, J shed 0 bases, and the junction held 10 bases outside the gene matches. The CDR3 length is 18 residues. Germline V lookup: CDR1 KGHDR, CDR2 SFDVKD. In nucleotides, the CDR3 is TGTGCCACCAGTGAATATGGCAGGGGGCCTACCTCCTACAATGAGCAGTTCTTC. It is translated as CATSEYGRGPTSYNEQFF.

The V and J genes are TRBV14 and TRBJ1-2, with D possibly TRBD1 on 6 matching bases. V was trimmed by 4 bases and J by 5 bases, leaving 20 bases between them. CDR3 size: 16 residues. The V gene's germline CDR1 is SGHDN and CDR2 FVKESK. CDR3 loop: CASSPYRVLYSYGYTF. The CDR3 region has the DNA TGTGCCAGCAGCCCTTACAGGGTTTTGTACTCGTATGGCTACACCTTC. Full variable domain (outside the CDR3, taken from reference TRBV14 and TRBJ1-2): EAGVTQFPSHSVIEKGQTVTLRCDPISGHDNLYWYRRVMGKEIKFLLHFVKESKQDESGMPNNRFLAERTGGTYSTLKVQPAELEDSGVYFCASSPYRVLYSYGYTFGSGTRLTVV.

The chain couples TRBV7-9 to TRBJ1-1; 7 positions agree with TRBD1. Per germline, CDR1 SEHNR and CDR2 FQNEAQ (reference sequence). The CDR3 runs to 15 residues. Trimming took 4 bases from V and 1 from J; bases not matched to a gene: 6. CDR3 sequence (DNA): TGTGCCAGCAGCTGGACAGGTGGACCGAACACTGAAGCTTTCTTT. It codes for CASSWTGGPNTEAFF.

This chain joins TRBV12-3 or TRBV12-4 and TRBJ1-2, with 7 bases lining up with TRBD1. The trim removed 7 bases at V and 5 bases at J, leaving 19 bases unmatched. This CDR3 region has 17 residues. The CDR3 DNA reads TGTGCCAGCACCTCCATCCGGACAGGCGAATTTAATTATGGCTACACCTTC. It is translated as CASTSIRTGEFNYGYTF.

This chain links TRBV29-1 with TRBJ2-3; TRBD1 matches 7 bases. The ends lost 0 bases at V and 5 bases at J; junction bases unmatched: 11. The CDR3 extends over 16 amino acids. Germline V gives CDR1 SQVTM, CDR2 ANQGSEA. CDR3 protein: CSVEDEATGWRDTQYF. The CDR3 DNA sequence: TGCAGCGTTGAAGATGAGGCGACAGGGTGGCGAGATACGCAGTATTTT.

This chain links TRBV11-3 with TRBJ1-2; 7 bases map to TRBD1. Germline CDR1 reads SGHNT; CDR2 reads YENEEA. CDR3 length: 12 amino acids. Unmatched junction bases numbered 6, after V lost 10 bases and J lost 4 bases. The CDR3: CATQRDSYGYTF. Here the CDR3 DNA reads TGTGCCACGCAGCGGGACAGCTATGGCTACACCTTC.